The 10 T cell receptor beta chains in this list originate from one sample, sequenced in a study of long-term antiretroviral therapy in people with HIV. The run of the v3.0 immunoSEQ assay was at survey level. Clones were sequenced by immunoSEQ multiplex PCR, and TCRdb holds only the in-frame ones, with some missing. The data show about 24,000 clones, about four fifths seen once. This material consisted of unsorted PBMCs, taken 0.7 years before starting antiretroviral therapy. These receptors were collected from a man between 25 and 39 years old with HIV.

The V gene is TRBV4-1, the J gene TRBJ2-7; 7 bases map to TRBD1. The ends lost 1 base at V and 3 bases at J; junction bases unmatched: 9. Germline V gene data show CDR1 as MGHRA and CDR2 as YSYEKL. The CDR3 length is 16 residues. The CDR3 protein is CASSQGGLGQSYEQYF. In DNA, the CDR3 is TGCGCCAGCAGCCAAGGGGGATTGGGACAGAGCTACGAGCAGTACTTC.

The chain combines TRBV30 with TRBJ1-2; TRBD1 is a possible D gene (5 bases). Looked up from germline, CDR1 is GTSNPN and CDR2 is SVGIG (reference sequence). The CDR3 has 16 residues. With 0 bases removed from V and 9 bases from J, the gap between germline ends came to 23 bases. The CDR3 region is CAWSVLADNPQYRYTF. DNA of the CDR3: TGTGCCTGGAGTGTACTAGCGGACAATCCCCAATATCGCTACACCTTC.

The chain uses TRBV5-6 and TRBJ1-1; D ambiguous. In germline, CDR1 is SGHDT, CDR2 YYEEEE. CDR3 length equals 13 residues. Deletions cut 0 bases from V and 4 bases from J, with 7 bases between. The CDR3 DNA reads TGTGCCAGCAGCTTGGCATTCGCCACTGAAGCTTTCTTT. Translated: CASSLAFATEAFF.

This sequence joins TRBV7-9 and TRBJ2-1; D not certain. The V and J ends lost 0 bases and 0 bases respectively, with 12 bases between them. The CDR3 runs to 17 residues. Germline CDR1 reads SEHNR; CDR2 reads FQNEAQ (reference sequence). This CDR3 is CASSLAGTTSSYNEQFF. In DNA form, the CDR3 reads TGTGCCAGCAGCTTAGCGGGAACAACCAGCTCCTACAATGAGCAGTTCTTC.

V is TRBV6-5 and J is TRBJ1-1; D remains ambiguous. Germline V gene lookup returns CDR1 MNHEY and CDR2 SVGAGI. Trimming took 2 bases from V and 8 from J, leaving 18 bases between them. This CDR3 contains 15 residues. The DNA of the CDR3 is TGTGCCAGCAGTTACCACGGACGAAAGGCTGCCGAAGCTTTCTTT. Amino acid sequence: CASSYHGRKAAEAFF.

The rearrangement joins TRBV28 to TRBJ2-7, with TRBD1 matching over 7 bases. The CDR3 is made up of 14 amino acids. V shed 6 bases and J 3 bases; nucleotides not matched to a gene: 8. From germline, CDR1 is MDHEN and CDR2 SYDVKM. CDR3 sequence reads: CASRPPGQSYEQYF. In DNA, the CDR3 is TGTGCCAGCAGACCCCCGGGACAGAGCTACGAGCAGTACTTC.

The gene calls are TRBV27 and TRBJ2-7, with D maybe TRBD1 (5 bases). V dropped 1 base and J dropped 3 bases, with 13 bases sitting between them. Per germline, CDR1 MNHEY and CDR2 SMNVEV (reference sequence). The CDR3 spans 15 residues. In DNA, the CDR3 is TGTGCCAGCAGTTTATTCCCAGCAGGGATCTACGAGCAGTACTTC. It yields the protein CASSLFPAGIYEQYF.

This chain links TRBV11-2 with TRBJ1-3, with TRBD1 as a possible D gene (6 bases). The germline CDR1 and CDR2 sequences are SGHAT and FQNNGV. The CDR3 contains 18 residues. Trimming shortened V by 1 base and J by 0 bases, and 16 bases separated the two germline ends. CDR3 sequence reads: CASSLGHRVLSSGNTIYF. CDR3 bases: TGTGCCAGCAGCTTAGGCCACAGGGTCCTAAGCTCTGGAAACACCATATATTTT. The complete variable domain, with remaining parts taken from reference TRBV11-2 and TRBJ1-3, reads EAGVAQSPRYKIIEKRQSVAFWCNPISGHATLYWYQQILGQGPKLLIQFQNNGVVDDSQLPKDRFSAERLKGVDSTLKIQPAKLEDSAVYLCASSLGHRVLSSGNTIYFGEGSWLTVV.

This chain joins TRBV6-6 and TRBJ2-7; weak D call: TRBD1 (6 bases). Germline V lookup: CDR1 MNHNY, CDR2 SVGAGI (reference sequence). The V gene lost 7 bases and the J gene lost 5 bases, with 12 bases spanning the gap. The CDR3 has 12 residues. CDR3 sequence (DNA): TGTGCCAGCATGGACAGCAGGGACGAGCAGTACTTC. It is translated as CASMDSRDEQYF.

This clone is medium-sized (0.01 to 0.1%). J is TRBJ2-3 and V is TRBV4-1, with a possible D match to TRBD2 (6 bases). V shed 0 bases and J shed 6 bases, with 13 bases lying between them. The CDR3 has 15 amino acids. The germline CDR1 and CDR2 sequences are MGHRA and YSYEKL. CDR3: CASSQDPRGLDTQYF. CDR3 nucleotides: TGCGCCAGCAGCCAAGATCCGCGGGGTCTGGATACGCAGTATTTT.